This TCR beta chain was sequenced during a study of response to subunit inactivated influenza vaccine. Looked up from germline, CDR1 is SSHAT and CDR2 is FNYEAQ (reference sequence). The CDR3 spans 16 residues. This clonotype was seen a few times. Sequence at one end of the junction differs from germline and may be a read error. TCRdb itself ran the RT-PCR reads through MiXCR, one entry per CDR3 protein. The sample consists of more than 700,000 distinct CDR3 sequences, approximately 22% of them appearing once. The material was PBMCs from blood, obtained more than 4 days after vaccination. The gene calls are TRBV7-7 and TRBJ2-3, with 11 positions matching TRBD2. This receptor was identified in a man aged 45-60 years who received an inactivated influenza vaccine. The CDR3: CASSSGVSGGADTQYF. In DNA form, the CDR3 reads TGTGCTAGCAGCTCCGGAGTTAGCGGGGGGGCAGATACGCAGTATTTT. Supplemented by reference TRBV7-7 and TRBJ2-3, the full variable domain reads GAGVSQSPRYKVTKRGQDVTLRCDPISSHATLYWYQQALGQGPEFLTYFNYEAQPDKSGLPSDRFSAERPEGSISTLTIQRTEQRDSAMYRCASSSGVSGGADTQYFGPGTRLTVL.